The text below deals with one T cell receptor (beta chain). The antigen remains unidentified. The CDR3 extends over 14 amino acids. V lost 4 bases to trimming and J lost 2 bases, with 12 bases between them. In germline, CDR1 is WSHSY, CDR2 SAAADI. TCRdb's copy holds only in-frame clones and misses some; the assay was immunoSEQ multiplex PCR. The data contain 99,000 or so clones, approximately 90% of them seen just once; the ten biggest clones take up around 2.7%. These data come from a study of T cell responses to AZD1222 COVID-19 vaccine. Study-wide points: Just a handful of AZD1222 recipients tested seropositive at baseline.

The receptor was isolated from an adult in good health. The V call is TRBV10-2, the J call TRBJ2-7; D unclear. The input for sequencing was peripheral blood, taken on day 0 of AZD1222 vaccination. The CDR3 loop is CASSVTDATYEQYF. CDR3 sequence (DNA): TGCGCCAGCAGTGTTACTGATGCAACCTACGAGCAGTACTTC.